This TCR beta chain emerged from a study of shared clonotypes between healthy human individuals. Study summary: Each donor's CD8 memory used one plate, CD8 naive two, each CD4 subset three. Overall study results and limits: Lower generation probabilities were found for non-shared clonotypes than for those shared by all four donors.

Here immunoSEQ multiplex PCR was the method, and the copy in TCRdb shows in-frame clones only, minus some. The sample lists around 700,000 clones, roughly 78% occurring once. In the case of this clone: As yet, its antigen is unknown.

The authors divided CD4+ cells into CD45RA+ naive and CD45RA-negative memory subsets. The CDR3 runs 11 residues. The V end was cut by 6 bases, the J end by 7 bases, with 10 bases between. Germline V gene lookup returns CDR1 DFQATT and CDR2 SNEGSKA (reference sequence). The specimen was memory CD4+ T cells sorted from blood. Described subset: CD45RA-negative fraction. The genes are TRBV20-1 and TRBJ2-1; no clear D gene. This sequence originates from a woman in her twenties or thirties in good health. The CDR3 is CSAELGNEQFF. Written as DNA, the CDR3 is TGCAGTGCGGAGCTAGGAAATGAGCAGTTCTTC.